This T cell receptor (beta chain) was observed in a study of CD8 T cells in ankylosing spondylitis. Findings of the study overall: A motif of 7 to 9 highly homologous TCR beta variants was seen as apparently characteristic of ankylosing spondylitis blood. Disease-linked clones displayed a CD8+ phenotype and appeared relatively rarely in peripheral blood. Prior work had noted some motif variants in reactive arthritis blood and synovial fluid.

This clonotype was recorded at least ten times. What it recognizes is unknown. V was trimmed by 3 bases and J by 10 bases, leaving 17 bases between them. The germline CDR1 and CDR2 sequences are SGHVS and FNYEAQ. The CDR3 is 14 amino acids. Construction of TCR beta libraries was performed using quantitative 5'-RACE with molecular barcodes. TCRdb reprocessed the 5' RACE reads via MiXCR and lists one record per CDR3 protein. The sample contains under 250,000 distinct CDR3 sequences, around 6.6% of which appear only once. V usage is TRBV7-6 and J usage is TRBJ2-3, with a tentative D call TRBD1 (6 bases). The source is a male donor with ankylosing spondylitis. Sequencing was carried out using blood, either unsorted or a sorted T cell fraction (not recorded which). In DNA form, the CDR3 reads TGTGCCAGCAGCTTGGGGGCCGACCCCCGCGCGCAGTATTTT. Translation gives CASSLGADPRAQYF.